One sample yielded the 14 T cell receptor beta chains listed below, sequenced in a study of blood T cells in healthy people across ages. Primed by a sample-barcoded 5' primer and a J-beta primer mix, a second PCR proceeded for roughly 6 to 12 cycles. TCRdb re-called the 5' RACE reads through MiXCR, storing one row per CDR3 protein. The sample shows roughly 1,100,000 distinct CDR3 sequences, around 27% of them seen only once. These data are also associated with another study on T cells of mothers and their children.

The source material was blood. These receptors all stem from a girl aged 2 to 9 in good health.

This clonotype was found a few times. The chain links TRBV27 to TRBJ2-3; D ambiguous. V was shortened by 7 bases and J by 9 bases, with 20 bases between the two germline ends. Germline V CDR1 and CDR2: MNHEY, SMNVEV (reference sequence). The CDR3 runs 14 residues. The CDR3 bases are TGTGCCAGCATGGAAGGGCGATTAATAGACACGCAGTATTTT. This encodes CASMEGRLIDTQYF.

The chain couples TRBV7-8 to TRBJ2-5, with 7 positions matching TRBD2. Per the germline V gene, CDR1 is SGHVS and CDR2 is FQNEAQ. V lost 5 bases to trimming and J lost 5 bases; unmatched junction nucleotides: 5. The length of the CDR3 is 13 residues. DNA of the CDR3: TGTGCCAGCAGCGTCAGGGAGGGGGAGACCCAGTACTTC. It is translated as CASSVREGETQYF. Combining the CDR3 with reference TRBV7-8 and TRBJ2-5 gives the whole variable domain GAGVSQSPRYKVAKRGQDVALRCDPISGHVSLFWYQQALGQGPEFLTYFQNEAQLDKSGLPSDRFFAERPEGSVSTLKIQRTQQEDSAVYLCASSVREGETQYFGPGTRLLVL.

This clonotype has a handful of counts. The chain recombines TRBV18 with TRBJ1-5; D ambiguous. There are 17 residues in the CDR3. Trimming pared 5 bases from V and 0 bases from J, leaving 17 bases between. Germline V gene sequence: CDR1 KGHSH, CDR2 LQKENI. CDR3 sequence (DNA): TGTGCCAGCTCAAAACAGCCACCTGGGGATAGCAATCAGCCCCAGCATTTT. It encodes CASSKQPPGDSNQPQHF.

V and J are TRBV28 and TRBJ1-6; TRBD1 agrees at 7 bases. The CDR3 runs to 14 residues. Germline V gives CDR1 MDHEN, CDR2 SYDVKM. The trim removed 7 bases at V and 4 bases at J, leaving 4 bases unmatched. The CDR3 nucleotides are TGTGCCAGCATAGAACAGGGGTATAATTCACCCCTCCACTTT. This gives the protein CASIEQGYNSPLHF.

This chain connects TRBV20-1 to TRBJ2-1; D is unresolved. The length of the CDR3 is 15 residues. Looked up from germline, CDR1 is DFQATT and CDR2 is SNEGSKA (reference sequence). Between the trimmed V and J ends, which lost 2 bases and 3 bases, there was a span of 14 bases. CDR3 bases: TGCAGTGCTAGATTGGCGGCAGTTGTCTACAATGAGCAGTTCTTC. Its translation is CSARLAAVVYNEQFF.

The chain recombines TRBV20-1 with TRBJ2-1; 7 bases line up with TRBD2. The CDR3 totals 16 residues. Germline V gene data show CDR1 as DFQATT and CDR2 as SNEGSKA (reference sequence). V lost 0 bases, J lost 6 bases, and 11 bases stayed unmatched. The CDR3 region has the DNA TGCAGTGCTAGAGATCTCGAGGGCGGGGGATCCAATGAGCAGTTCTTC. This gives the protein CSARDLEGGGSNEQFF.

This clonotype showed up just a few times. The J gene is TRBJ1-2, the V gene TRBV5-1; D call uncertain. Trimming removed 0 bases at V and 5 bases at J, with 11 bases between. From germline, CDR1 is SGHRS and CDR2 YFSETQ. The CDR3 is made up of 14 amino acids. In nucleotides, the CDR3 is TGCGCCAGCAGCTTGGAATCGAGAAATTATGGCTACACCTTC. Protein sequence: CASSLESRNYGYTF.

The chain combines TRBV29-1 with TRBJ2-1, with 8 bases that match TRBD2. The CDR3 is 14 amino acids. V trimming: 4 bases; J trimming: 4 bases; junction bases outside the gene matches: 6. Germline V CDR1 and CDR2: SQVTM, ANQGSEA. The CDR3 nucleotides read TGCAGCGTTGGGAAGCGGGGGTATTACAATGAGCAGTTCTTC. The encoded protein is CSVGKRGYYNEQFF.

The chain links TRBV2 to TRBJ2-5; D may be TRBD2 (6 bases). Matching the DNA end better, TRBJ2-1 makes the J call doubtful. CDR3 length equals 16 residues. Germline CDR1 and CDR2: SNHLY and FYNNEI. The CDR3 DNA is TGTGCCAGCAGTGATATTGGGGGGTTAATATACAATGAGCAGTTCTTC. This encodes CASSDIGGLIYNEQFF.

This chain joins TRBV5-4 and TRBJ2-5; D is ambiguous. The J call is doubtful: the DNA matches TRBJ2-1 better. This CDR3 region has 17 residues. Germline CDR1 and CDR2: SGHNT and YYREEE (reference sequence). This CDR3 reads CASSLAASATPGNEQFF. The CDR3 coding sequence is TGTGCCAGCAGCTTGGCCGCGAGCGCGACCCCAGGTAATGAGCAGTTCTTC.

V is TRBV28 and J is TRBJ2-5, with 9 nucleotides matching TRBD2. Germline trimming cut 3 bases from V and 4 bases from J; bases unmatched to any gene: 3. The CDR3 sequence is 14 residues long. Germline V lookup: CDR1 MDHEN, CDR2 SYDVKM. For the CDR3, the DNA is TGTGCCAGCAGTTTTAGCGGGAGCCCAGAGACCCAGTACTTC. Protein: CASSFSGSPETQYF. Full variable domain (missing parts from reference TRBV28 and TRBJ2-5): DVKVTQSSRYLVKRTGEKVFLECVQDMDHENMFWYRQDPGLGLRLIYFSYDVKMKEKGDIPEGYSVSREKKERFSLILESASTNQTSMYLCASSFSGSPETQYFGPGTRLLVL.

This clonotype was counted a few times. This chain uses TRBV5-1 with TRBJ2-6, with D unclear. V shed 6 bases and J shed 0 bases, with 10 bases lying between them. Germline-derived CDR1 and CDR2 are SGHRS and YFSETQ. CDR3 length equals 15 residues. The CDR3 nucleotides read TGCGCCAGCACCAACAAAAGCTCTGGGGCCAACGTCCTGACTTTC. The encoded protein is CASTNKSSGANVLTF.

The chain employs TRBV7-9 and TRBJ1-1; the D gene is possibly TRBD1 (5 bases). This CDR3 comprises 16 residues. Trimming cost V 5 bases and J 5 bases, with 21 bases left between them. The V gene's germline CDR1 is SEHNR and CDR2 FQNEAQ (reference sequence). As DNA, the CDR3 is TGTGCCAGCAGCCCCGGGACCTCGGGGGGTGTGACTGAAGCTTTCTTT. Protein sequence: CASSPGTSGGVTEAFF.

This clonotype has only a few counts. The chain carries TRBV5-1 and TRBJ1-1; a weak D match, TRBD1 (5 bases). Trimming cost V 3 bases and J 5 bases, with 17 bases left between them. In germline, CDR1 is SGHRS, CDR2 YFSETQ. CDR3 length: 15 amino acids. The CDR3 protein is CASSYTGTEETEAFF. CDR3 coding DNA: TGCGCCAGCAGCTACACCGGGACGGAGGAGACTGAAGCTTTCTTT.